This TCR beta chain was observed in a study of T cell clonality in common variable immunodeficiency. General study points: Fewer deletions and N-nucleotide insertions were reportedly seen in common variable immunodeficiency TCR beta sequences.

This clone was recorded many times. Its antigen is still unknown. The read falls 3 residues short of the CDR3 end, and the missing part is taken from the germline J gene. Clones were sequenced by immunoSEQ multiplex PCR, and TCRdb holds only the in-frame ones, with some missing. This sample has around 19,000 clones, each found more than once. V lost 4 bases, J lost 5 bases, and 6 bases lay in between. From germline, CDR1 is LNHDA and CDR2 SQIVND (reference sequence). The CDR3 runs to 13 residues. This sequence originates from a human donor with common variable immunodeficiency. V usage is TRBV19 and J usage is TRBJ1-6; perhaps TRBD1 as D (6 bases). The sample taken for sequencing was peripheral blood mononuclear cells. The CDR3 DNA, read in part, is TGTGCCAGTAGTAACAGGGATAATTCACCC. Protein: CASSNRDNSP. The full CDR3 protein reads CASSNRDNSPLHF.